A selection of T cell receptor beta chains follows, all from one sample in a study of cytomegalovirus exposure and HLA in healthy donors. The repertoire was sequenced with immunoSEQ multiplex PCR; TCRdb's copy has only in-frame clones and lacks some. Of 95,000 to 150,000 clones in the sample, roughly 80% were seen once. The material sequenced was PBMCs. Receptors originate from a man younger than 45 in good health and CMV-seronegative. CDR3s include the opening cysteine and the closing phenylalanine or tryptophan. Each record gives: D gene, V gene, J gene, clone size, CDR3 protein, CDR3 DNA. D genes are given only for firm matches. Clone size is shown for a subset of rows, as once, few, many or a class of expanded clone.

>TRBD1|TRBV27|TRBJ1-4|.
CASSLDYRGQEKLFF
TGTGCCAGCAGCCTAGATTACAGGGGGCAAGAAAAACTGTTTTTT
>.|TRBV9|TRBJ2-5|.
CASSVPGEETQYF
TGTGCCAGCAGCGTACCAGGGGAAGAGACCCAGTACTTC
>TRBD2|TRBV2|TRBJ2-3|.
CASSGPGGSTDTQYF
TGTGCCAGCAGTGGTCCGGGGGGTAGCACAGATACGCAGTATTTT
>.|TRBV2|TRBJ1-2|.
CASSEAGQVYGYTF
TGTGCCAGCAGTGAGGCTGGGCAGGTCTATGGCTACACCTTC
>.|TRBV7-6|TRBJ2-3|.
CASSFQRPDTQYF
TGTGCCAGCAGCTTCCAGAGGCCAGATACGCAGTATTTT
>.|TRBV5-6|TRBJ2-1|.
CASSLVVGAAGNEQFF
TGTGCCAGCAGCTTGGTTGTGGGGGCCGCCGGCAATGAGCAGTTCTTC
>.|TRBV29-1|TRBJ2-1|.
CSVLDGKAKQFF
TGCAGCGTCCTGGACGGGAAGGCTAAGCAGTTCTTC
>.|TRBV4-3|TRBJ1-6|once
CASSHEQGAANSPLHF
TGCGCCAGCAGCCACGAACAGGGTGCTGCTAATTCACCCCTCCACTTT
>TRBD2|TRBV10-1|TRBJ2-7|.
CASIDSLASGGYEQYF
TGCGCCAGCATCGATAGTCTGGCTAGCGGGGGCTACGAGCAGTACTTC
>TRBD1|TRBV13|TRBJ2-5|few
CASSPDRDETQYF
TGTGCCAGCAGCCCGGACAGGGATGAGACCCAGTACTTC
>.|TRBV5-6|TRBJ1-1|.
CASRIEGGFGVTEAFF
TGTGCCAGCAGAATAGAGGGAGGTTTTGGTGTCACTGAAGCTTTCTTT
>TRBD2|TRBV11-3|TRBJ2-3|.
CASSLSAGVDTQYF
TGTGCCAGCAGCTTATCAGCGGGGGTCGATACGCAGTATTTT
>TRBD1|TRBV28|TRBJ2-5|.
CASYQTGKETQYF
TGTGCCAGTTATCAGACAGGGAAAGAGACCCAGTACTTC
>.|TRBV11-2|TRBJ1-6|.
CASSSTPGSTGSSAHF
TGTGCCAGCAGCTCGACACCGGGATCGACAGGAAGCTCTGCCCACTTT
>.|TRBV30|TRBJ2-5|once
CAWSVGLLGVTQYF
TGTGCCTGGAGTGTCGGTTTGTTAGGGGTGACCCAGTACTTC
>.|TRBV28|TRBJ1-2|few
CASSFGGAAPYGYTF
TGTGCCAGCAGTTTCGGGGGGGCAGCTCCCTATGGCTACACCTTC
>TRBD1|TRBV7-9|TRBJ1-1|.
CASWDRGVTAEAFF
TGTGCCAGCTGGGACAGGGGAGTTACGGCTGAAGCTTTCTTT
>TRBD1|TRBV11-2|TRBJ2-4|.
CASSLRVGQGVTKNIQYF
TGTGCCAGCAGCTTAAGAGTGGGGCAGGGGGTGACCAAAAACATTCAGTACTTC
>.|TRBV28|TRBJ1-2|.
CASGGGTVEGYAF
TGTGCCAGCGGGGGAGGGACGGTGGAAGGCTACGCCTTC
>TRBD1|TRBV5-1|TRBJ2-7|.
CASSLGQGSYEQYF
TGCGCCAGCAGCCTAGGACAGGGAAGCTACGAGCAGTACTTC
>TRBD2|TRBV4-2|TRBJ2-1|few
CASSQEAGGPNEQFF
TGTGCCAGCAGCCAAGAAGCGGGGGGGCCCAATGAGCAGTTCTTC
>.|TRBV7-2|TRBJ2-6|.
CASSRSRGFSGANVLTF
TGTGCCAGCAGCCGGTCTCGGGGTTTCTCTGGGGCCAACGTCCTGACTTTC
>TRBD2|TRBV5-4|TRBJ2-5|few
CASSGRGGLETQYF
TGTGCCAGCAGCGGGCGCGGGGGATTGGAGACCCAGTACTTC
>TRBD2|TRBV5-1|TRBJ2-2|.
CASTRGGGSPGELFF
TGCGCCAGCACCCGCGGGGGGGGGTCGCCCGGGGAGCTGTTTTTT
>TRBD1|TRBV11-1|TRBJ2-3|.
CASTTGADNTDTQYF
TGTGCCAGCACCACAGGGGCGGACAACACAGATACGCAGTATTTT
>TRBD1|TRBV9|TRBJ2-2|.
CASSTGDRPTGELFF
TGTGCCAGCAGCACCGGGGACAGGCCCACCGGGGAGCTGTTTTTT
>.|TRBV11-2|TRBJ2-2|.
CASSRRTDYANTGELFF
TGTGCCAGCAGCAGACGGACGGACTACGCGAACACCGGGGAGCTGTTTTTT
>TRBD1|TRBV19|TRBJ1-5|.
CASSIGSGQNQPQHF
TGTGCCAGTAGTATAGGATCGGGACAGAATCAGCCCCAGCATTTT
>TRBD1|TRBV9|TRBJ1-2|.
CASSPGTGGNYGYTF
TGTGCCAGCAGCCCCGGGACAGGGGGCAACTATGGCTACACCTTC
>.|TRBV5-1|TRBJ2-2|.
CASSGPGSGSGELFF
TGCGCCAGCAGCGGCCCGGGATCCGGTTCCGGGGAGCTGTTTTTT
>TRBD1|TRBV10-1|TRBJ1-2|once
CASSEQGALSGYTF
TGCGCCAGCAGTGAACAGGGGGCCTTGAGTGGCTACACCTTC
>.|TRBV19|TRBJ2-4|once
CASTRWGENIQYF
TGTGCCAGTACAAGGTGGGGGGAAAACATTCAGTACTTC
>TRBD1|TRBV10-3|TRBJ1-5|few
CAISVGDRGVGNQPQHF
TGTGCCATCAGTGTCGGGGACAGGGGAGTGGGCAATCAGCCCCAGCATTTT
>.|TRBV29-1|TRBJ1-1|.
CSVGPRQSLNTEAFF
TGCAGCGTTGGGCCCCGACAGAGCCTGAACACTGAAGCTTTCTTT
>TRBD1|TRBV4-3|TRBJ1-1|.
CASSQGTANYEAFF
TGCGCCAGCAGCCAGGGGACAGCGAACTATGAAGCTTTCTTT
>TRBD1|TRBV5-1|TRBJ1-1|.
CASSFSGTGDDTEAFF
TGCGCCAGCAGCTTCTCCGGGACAGGGGACGACACTGAAGCTTTCTTT
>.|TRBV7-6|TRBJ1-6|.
CASSLAVGHNSYNSPLHF
TGTGCCAGCAGCTTAGCGGTGGGACACAACTCCTATAATTCACCCCTCCACTTT
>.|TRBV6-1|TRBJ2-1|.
CASSLGVGGFYEQFF
TGTGCCAGCAGCCTAGGGGTAGGGGGTTTCTATGAGCAGTTCTTC
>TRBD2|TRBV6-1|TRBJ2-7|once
CASTGGGTYEQYF
TGTGCCAGCACTGGCGGGGGGACCTACGAGCAGTACTTC
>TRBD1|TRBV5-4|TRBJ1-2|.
CASSTRDRGNYGYTF
TGTGCCAGCAGCACCCGGGACAGGGGCAACTATGGCTACACCTTC
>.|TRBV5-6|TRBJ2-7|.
CASSKTEVGRSEQYF
TGTGCCAGCAGCAAAACCGAGGTGGGGAGGAGCGAGCAGTACTTC
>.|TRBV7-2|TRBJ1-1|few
CASSSVGRASTEAFF
TGTGCCAGCAGCTCCGTGGGCAGGGCGTCCACTGAAGCTTTCTTT
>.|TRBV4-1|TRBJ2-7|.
CASSSEVQYEQYF
TGCGCCAGCAGCTCAGAGGTCCAGTACGAGCAGTACTTC
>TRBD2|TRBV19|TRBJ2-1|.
CASWERGGHEQFF
TGTGCCAGTTGGGAGCGGGGGGGCCATGAGCAGTTCTTC
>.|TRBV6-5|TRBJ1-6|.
CASRIRETYNSPLHF
TGTGCCAGCAGAATTCGAGAGACCTATAATTCACCCCTCCACTTT
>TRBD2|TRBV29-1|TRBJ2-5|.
CSVDPAGGRETQYF
TGCAGCGTTGATCCAGCGGGGGGGCGGGAGACCCAGTACTTC
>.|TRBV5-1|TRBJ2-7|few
CASSLAAGVYEQYF
TGCGCCAGCAGCTTGGCTGCAGGGGTCTACGAGCAGTACTTC
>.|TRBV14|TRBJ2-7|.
CASSQGPQGTSYEQYF
TGTGCCAGCAGCCAAGGCCCGCAGGGAACCTCCTACGAGCAGTACTTC
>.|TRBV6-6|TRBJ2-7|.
CASSSGGRGYEQYF
TGTGCCAGCAGTTCGGGAGGCAGGGGTTACGAGCAGTACTTC
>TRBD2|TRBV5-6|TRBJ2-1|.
CASSPNSGVSSYNEQFF
TGTGCCAGCAGCCCCAATAGCGGGGTGAGCTCCTACAATGAGCAGTTCTTC